This T cell receptor beta chain is drawn from a study of blood T cell repertoires in COVID-19. Study at large: Specimens from acute and convalescent COVID-19 originated in the United States, Italy and Spain. Sources were T cells, B-cell-depleted T cells, or PBMCs; the material itself was cDNA or gDNA.

CDR1 and CDR2 (germline): MNHNY, SVGAGI (reference sequence). CDR3 length: 14 residues. Trimming shortened V by 2 bases and J by 1 base, and 7 bases separated the two germline ends. In the authors' workflow: Reference gene primer amplification gave estimated nucleated cell counts. This table comes from immunoSEQ multiplex PCR, and its TCRdb copy is limited to in-frame clones, with some not included. From that table come the V and J calls and clone size; the DNA was used to work out D and trimming. This table has 200,000 to 300,000 clones, 75% to 90% appearing once. Input material: peripheral blood. The gene calls are TRBV6-6 and TRBJ2-3; perhaps TRBD2 as D (5 bases). The source is a woman in her forties who had recovered from COVID-19. DNA of the CDR3: TGTGCCAGCAGTTACGGGAGTGGCACAGATACGCAGTATTTT. Translation gives CASSYGSGTDTQYF.